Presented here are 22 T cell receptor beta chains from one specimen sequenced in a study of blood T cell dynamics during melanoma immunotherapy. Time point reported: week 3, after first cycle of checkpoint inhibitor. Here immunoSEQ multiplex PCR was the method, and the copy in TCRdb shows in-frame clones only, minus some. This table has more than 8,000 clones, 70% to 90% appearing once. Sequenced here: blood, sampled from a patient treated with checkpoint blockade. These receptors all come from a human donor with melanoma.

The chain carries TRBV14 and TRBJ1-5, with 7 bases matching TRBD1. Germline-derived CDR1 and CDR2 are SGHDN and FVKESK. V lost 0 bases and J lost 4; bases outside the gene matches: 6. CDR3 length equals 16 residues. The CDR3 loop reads CASSQEADRTNQPQHF. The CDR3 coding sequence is TGTGCCAGCAGCCAAGAGGCGGACAGGACAAATCAGCCCCAGCATTTT.

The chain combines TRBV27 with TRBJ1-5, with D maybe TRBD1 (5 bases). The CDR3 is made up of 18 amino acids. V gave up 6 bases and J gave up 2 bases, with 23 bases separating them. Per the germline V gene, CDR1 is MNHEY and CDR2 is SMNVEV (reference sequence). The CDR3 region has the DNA TGTGCCAGCAGCAAAGACACCAGGGTTCTAGCAGGCAATCAGCCCCAGCATTTT. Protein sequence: CASSKDTRVLAGNQPQHF.

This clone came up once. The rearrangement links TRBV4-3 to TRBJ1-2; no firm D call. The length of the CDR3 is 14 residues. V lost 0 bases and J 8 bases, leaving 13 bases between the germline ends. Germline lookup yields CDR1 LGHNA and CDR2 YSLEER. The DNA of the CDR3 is TGCGCCAGCAGCCAAGATCTCCTCGACGAGGGCTACACCTTC. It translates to CASSQDLLDEGYTF.

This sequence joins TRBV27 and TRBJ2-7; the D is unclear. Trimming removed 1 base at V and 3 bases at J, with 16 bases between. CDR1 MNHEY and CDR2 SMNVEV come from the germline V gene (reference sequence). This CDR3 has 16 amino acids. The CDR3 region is CASSLFSGVQIYEQYF. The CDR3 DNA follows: TGTGCCAGCAGTTTATTCTCCGGAGTTCAAATCTACGAGCAGTACTTC.

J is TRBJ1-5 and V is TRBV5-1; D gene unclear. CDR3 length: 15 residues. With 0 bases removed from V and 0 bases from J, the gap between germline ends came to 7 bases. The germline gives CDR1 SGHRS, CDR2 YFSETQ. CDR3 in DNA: TGCGCCAGCAGCTTGGAGGGCTATAGCAATCAGCCCCAGCATTTT. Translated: CASSLEGYSNQPQHF.

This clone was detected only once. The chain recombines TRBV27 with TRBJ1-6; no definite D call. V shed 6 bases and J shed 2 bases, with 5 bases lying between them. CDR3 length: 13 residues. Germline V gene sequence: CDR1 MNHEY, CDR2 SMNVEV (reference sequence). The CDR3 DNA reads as TGTGCCAGCAGGGGGACCTATAATTCACCCCTCCACTTT. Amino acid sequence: CASRGTYNSPLHF.

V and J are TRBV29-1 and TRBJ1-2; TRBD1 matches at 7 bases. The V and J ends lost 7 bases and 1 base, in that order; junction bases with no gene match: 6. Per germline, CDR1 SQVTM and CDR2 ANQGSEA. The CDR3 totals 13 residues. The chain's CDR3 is CSGAGGGNYGYTF. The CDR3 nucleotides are TGCAGCGGGGCAGGGGGTGGTAACTATGGCTACACCTTC.

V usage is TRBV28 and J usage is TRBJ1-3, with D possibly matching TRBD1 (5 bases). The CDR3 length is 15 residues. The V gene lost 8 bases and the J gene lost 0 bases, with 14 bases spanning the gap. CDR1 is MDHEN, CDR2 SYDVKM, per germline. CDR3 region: CASSVGGNSGNTIYF. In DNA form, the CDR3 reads TGTGCCAGCTCAGTTGGGGGTAACTCTGGAAACACCATATATTTT.

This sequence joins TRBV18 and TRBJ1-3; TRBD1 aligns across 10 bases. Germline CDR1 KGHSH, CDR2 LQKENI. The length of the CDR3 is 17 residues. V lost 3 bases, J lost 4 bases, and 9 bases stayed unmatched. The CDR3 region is CASSPPKTGGYGNTIYF. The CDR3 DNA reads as TGTGCCAGCTCACCTCCGAAGACAGGGGGCTACGGAAACACCATATATTTT.

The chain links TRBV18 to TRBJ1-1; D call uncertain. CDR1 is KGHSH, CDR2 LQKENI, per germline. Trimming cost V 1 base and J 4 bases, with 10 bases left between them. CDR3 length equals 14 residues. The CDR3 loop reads CASSPQMEGTEAFF. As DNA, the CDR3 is TGTGCCAGCTCACCACAGATGGAGGGCACTGAAGCTTTCTTT.

The CDR3 DNA follows: TGTGCCAGCAGCGTACTAGCGGGAGCCGACGAGCAGTACTTC. Protein sequence: CASSVLAGADEQYF. The chain is built from TRBV9 and TRBJ2-7; 10 bases are shared with TRBD2. The J segment lost 5 bases and the V segment lost 1 base, leaving 3 bases of the junction unmatched. Germline V CDR1 and CDR2: SGDLS, YYNGEE. This CDR3 spans 14 amino acids.

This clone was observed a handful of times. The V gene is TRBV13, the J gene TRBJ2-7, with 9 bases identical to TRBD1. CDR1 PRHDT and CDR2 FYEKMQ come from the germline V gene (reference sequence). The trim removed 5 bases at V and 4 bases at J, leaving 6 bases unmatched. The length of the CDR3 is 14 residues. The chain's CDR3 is CASSPGTGRYEQYF. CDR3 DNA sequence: TGTGCCAGCAGCCCGGGGACAGGGAGGTACGAGCAGTACTTC.

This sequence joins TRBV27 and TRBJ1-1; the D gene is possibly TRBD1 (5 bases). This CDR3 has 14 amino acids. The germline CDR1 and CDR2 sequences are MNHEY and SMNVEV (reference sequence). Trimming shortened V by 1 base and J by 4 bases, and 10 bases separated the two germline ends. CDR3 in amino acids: CASSLFGGGTEAFF. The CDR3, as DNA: TGTGCCAGCAGTTTATTTGGGGGGGGCACTGAAGCTTTCTTT.

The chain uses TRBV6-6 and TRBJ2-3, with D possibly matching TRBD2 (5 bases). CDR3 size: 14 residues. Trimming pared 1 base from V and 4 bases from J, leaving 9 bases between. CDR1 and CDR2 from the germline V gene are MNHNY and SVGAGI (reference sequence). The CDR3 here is CASSYFISADTQYF. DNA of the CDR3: TGTGCCAGCAGTTACTTCATTAGCGCAGATACGCAGTATTTT.

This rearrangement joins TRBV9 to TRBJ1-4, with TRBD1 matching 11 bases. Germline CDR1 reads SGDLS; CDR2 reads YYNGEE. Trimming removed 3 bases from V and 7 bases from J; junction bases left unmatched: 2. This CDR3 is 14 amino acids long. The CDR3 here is CASSEGQGGEKLFF. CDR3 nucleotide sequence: TGTGCCAGCAGCGAGGGACAGGGGGGTGAAAAACTGTTTTTT.

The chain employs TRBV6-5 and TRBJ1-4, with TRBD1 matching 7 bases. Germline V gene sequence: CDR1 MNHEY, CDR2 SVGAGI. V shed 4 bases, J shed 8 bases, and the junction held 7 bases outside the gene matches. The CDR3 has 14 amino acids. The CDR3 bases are TGTGCCAGCAGTTTCGGACAGGTTTACGAAAAACTGTTTTTT. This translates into CASSFGQVYEKLFF.

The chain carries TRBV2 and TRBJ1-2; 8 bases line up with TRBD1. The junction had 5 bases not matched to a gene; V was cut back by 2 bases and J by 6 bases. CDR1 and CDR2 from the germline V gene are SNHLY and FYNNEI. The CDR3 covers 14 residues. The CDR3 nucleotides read TGTGCCAGCAGTGAATGGAACAGGGGGAATGGCTACACCTTC. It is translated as CASSEWNRGNGYTF.

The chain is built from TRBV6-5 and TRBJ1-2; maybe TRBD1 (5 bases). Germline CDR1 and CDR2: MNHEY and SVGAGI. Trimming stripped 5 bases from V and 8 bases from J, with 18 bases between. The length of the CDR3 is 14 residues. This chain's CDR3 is CASSRGAFSGGYTF. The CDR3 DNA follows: TGTGCCAGCAGTAGGGGCGCTTTTAGTGGGGGCTACACCTTC.

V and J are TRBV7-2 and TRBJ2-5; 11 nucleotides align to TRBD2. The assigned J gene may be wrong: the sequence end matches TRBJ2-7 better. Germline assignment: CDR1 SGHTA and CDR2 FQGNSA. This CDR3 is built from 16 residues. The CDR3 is CASSLPPSGGPYEQYF. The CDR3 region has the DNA TGTGCCAGCAGCTTACCCCCTAGCGGGGGGCCCTACGAGCAGTACTTC.

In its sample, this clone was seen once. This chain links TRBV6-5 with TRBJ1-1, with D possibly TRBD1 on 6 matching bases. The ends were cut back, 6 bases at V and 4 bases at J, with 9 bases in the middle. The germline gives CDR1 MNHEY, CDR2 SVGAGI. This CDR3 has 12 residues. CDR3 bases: TGTGCCAGCAGACAGGGACGCACTGAAGCTTTCTTT. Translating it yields CASRQGRTEAFF.

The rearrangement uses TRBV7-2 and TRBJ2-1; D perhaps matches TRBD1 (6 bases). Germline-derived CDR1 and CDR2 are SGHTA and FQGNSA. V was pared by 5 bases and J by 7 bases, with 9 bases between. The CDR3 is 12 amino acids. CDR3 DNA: TGTGCCAGCAGCCAAAGGGGGAATGAGCAGTTCTTC. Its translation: CASSQRGNEQFF. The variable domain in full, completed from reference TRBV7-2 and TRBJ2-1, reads GAGVSQSPSNKVTEKGKDVELRCDPISGHTALYWYRQSLGQGLEFLIYFQGNSAPDKSGLPSDRFSAERTGGSVSTLTIQRTQQEDSAVYLCASSQRGNEQFFGPGTRLTVL.

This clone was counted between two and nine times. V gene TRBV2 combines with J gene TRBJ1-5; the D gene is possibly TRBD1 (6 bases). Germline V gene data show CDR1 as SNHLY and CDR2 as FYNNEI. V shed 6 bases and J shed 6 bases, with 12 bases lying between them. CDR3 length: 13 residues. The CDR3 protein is CASRTGLTQPQHF. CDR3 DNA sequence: TGTGCCAGCAGGACAGGTCTAACTCAGCCCCAGCATTTT.